The present entry profiles one TCR beta chain with its context. The junction departs from the called germline gene at one end, perhaps through a read error. The data were taken from a study of blood T cell repertoires in COVID-19. Across the study: The United States, Italy and Spain were the sources of the acute and convalescent COVID-19 samples. Sources were T cells, B-cell-depleted T cells, or PBMCs; the material itself was cDNA or gDNA.

The CDR3 runs 17 residues. Germline V gene data show CDR1 as MNHNS and CDR2 as SASEGT. Authors' methods: Amplification with reference gene primers provided the estimates of nucleated cell counts. Produced via immunoSEQ multiplex PCR; TCRdb's table is partial and in-frame only. The DNA was the basis for D and trimming; V, J and clone size are from that table. The table shows approximately 410,000 clones, with roughly 90% occurring only once. The sample taken for sequencing was peripheral blood. The chain couples TRBV6-1 to TRBJ2-2; maybe TRBD1 (5 bases). This clonotype was sampled from a woman aged 25 to 39 with active or convalescent COVID-19. The CDR3 DNA reads TGTGCCAGCAGCGAAGCACCGGACATGCGCTCCCCCGGGGAGCTGTTTTTT. It encodes CASSEAPDMRSPGELFF.